One T cell receptor (beta chain) is described in this entry. The sample comes from a study of technical replicates of blood from a handful of donors. The CDR3 is made up of 13 amino acids. V was clipped by 6 bases and J by 10 bases, with 16 bases between them. Germline CDR1 reads SNHLY; CDR2 reads FYNNEI. Assay: immunoSEQ multiplex PCR; the TCRdb copy retains only in-frame clones and omits some. The table records approximately 70,000 clones, roughly nine tenths of them present only once. The receptor's source is a human donor in good health. The sequenced sample consisted of T cells isolated from PBMCs. The V call is TRBV2, the J call TRBJ2-1, with a weak D call TRBD1 (5 bases). The CDR3: CASSSIGAWEQFF. The CDR3 DNA reads TGTGCCAGCAGCTCTATTGGGGCGTGGGAGCAGTTCTTC.